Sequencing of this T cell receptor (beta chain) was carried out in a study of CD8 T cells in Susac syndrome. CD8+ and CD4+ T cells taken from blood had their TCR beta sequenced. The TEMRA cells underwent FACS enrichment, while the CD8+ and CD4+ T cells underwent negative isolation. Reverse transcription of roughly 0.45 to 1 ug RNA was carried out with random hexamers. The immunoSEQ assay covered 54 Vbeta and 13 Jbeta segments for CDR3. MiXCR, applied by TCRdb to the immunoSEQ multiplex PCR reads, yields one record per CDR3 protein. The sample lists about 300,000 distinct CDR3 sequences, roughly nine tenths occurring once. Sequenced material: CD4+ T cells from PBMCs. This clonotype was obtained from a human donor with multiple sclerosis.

CDR3 residues: CSASKPGLAGDEQYF. The CDR3 DNA sequence: TGCAGTGCTAGTAAACCCGGACTAGCGGGTGACGAGCAGTACTTC. This rearrangement joins TRBV20-1 to TRBJ2-7; 11 nucleotides agree with TRBD2. CDR1 and CDR2 (germline): DFQATT, SNEGSKA (reference sequence). This CDR3 is built from 15 residues. With V trimmed by 3 bases and J by 5 bases, 9 bases remained unmatched.